These T cell receptor beta chains were read from a single sample in a study of blood T cell repertoires in COVID-19. The data were produced by immunoSEQ multiplex PCR, yet TCRdb's version contains in-frame clones alone and is incomplete. The sample holds approximately 250,000 clones; roughly 80% are singletons and the top ten take roughly 4%. The sequencing input was PBMCs or T cells enriched from blood (not recorded which). The source of these receptors is a man aged 30 to 39 with acute COVID-19. Each CDR3 is given with its conserved first and last residue. Fields, in order: CDR3 protein, V gene.

cdr3_aa: CASTLGQIFETEAFF
v_call: TRBV2

cdr3_aa: CASKSDRGGETQYF
v_call: TRBV2

cdr3_aa: CSILYLDRDYPDTQYF
v_call: TRBV29-1

cdr3_aa: CASTEQTSGINNEQFF
v_call: TRBV19

cdr3_aa: CAWRKGRARGDEQFF
v_call: TRBV30

cdr3_aa: CASSEVTVKYGYTF
v_call: TRBV6-1

cdr3_aa: CASSWGDRNYGYTF
v_call: TRBV25-1

cdr3_aa: CASSLSVLSSPLHF
v_call: TRBV7-6

cdr3_aa: CASSADTTSTDTQYF
v_call: TRBV7-2

cdr3_aa: CASSPRAGGQPQHF
v_call: TRBV18

cdr3_aa: CASSLVGENIQYF
v_call: TRBV11-3

cdr3_aa: CASSFLRTGGNRGNEQFF
v_call: TRBV5-6

cdr3_aa: CASQGASNEKLFF
v_call: TRBV19

cdr3_aa: CASSGDRGGYGYTF
v_call: TRBV2

cdr3_aa: CATEGVLTGELFF
v_call: TRBV30

cdr3_aa: CASSPGPTTSSGANVLTF
v_call: TRBV7-6

cdr3_aa: CASSPWTGKSSGEAFF
v_call: TRBV9

cdr3_aa: CATSQGRNTEAFF
v_call: TRBV24-1

cdr3_aa: CASTKVVSGQQFF
v_call: TRBV6-5

cdr3_aa: CAISETRQARTEAFF
v_call: TRBV10-3